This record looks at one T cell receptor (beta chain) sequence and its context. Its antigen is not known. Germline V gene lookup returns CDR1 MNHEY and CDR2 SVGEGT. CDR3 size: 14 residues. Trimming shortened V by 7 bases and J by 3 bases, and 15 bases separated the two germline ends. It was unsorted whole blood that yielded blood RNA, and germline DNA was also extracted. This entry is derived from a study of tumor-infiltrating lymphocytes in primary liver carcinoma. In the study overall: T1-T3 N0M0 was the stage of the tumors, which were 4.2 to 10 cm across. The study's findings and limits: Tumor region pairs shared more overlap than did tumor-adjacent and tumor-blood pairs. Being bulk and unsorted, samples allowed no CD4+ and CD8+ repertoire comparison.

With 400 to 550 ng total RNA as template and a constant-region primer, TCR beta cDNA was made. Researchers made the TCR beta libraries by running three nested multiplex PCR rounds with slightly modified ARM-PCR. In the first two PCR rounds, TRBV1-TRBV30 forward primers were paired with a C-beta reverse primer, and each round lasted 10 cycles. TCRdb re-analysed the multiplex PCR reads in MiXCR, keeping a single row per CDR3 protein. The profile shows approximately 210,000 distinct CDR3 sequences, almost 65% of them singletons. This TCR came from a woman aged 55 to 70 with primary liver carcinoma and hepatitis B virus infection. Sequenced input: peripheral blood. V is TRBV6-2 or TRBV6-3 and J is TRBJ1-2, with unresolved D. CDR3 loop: CASTHRGRDYGYTF. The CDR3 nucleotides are TGTGCCAGCACACACCGTGGGAGGGACTATGGCTACACCTTC.